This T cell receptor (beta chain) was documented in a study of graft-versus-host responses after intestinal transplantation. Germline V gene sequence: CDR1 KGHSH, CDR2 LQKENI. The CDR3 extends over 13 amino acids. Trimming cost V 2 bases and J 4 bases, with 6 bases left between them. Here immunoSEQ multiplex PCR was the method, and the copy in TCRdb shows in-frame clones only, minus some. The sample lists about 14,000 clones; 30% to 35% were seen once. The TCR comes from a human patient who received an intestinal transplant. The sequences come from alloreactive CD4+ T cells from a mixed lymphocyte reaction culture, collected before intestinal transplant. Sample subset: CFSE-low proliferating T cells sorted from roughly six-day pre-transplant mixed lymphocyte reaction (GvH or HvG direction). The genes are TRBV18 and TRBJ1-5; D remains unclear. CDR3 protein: CASSPRENQPQHF. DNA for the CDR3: TGTGCCAGCTCACCAAGGGAAAATCAGCCCCAGCATTTT.